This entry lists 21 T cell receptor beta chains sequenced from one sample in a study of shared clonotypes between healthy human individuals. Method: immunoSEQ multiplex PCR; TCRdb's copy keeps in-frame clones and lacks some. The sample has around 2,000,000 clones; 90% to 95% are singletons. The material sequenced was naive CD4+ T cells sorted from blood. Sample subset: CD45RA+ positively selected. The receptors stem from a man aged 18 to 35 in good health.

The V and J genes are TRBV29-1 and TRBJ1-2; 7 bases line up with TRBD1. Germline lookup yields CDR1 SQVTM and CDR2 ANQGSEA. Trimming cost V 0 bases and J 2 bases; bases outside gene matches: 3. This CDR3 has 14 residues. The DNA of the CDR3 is TGCAGCGTTGAAGATCTGACAGGGAACTATGGCTACACCTTC. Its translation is CSVEDLTGNYGYTF.

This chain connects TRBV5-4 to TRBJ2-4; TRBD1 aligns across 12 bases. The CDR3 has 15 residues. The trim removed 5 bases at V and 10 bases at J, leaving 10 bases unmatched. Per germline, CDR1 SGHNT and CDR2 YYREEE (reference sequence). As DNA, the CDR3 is TGTGCCAGCAGTACACAAGGGACAGGGGGCGGAATTCAGTACTTC. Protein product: CASSTQGTGGGIQYF.

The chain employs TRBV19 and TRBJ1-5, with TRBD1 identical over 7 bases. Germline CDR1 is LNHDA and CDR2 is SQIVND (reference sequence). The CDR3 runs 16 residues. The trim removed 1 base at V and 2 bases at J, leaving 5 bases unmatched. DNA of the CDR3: TGTGCCAGTAGTATAGTAGGACAGGTGGGCAATCAGCCCCAGCATTTT. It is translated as CASSIVGQVGNQPQHF.

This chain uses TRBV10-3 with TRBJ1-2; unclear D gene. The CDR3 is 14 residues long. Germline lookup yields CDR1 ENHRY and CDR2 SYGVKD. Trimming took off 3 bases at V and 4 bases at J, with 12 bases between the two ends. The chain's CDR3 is CAISEGMASYGYTF. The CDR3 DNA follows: TGTGCCATCAGTGAAGGGATGGCTTCCTATGGCTACACCTTC.

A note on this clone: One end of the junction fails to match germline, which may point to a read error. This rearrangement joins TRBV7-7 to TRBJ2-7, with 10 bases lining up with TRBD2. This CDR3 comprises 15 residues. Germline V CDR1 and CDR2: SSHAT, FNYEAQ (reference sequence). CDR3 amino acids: CASSLAGGPLYEQYF. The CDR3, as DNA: TGTGCTAGCAGCTTAGCGGGGGGACCCCTCTACGAGCAGTACTTC.

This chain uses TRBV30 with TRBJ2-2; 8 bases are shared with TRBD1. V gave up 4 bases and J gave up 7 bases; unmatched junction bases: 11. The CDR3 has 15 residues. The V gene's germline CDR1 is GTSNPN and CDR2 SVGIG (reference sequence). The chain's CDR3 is CAWTLLRGLGGELFF. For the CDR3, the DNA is TGTGCCTGGACCCTACTCAGGGGGCTTGGCGGGGAGCTGTTTTTT.

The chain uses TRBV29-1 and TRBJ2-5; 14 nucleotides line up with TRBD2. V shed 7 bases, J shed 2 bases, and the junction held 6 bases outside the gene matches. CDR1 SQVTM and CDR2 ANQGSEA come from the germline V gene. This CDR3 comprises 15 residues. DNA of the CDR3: TGCAGCGGGCGGGGACTAGCGGGGGTGCAAGAGACCCAGTACTTC. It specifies CSGRGLAGVQETQYF.

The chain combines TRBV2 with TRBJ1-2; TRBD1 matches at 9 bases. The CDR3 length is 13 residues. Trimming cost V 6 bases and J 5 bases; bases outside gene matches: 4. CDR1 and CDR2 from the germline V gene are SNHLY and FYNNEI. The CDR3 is CASRTGGGYGYTF. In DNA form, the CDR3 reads TGTGCCAGCAGGACAGGGGGAGGATATGGCTACACCTTC.

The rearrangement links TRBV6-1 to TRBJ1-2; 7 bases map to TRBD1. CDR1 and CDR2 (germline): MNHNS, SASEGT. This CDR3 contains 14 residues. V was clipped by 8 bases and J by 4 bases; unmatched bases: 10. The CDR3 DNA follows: TGTGCCAGCCATAGTGGACAGGAACTCTATGGCTACACCTTC. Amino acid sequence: CASHSGQELYGYTF.

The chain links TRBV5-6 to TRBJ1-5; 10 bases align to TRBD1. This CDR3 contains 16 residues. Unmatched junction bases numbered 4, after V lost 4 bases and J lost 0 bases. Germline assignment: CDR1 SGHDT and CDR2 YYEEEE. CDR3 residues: CASSPGTGDSNQPQHF. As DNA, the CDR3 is TGTGCCAGCAGCCCCGGGACAGGGGATAGCAATCAGCCCCAGCATTTT.

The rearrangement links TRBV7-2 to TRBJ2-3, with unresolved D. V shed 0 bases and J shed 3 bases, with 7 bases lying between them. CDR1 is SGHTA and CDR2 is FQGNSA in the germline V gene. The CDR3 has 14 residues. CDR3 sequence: CASSLASPTDTQYF. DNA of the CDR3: TGTGCCAGCAGCTTAGCTAGTCCTACAGATACGCAGTATTTT.

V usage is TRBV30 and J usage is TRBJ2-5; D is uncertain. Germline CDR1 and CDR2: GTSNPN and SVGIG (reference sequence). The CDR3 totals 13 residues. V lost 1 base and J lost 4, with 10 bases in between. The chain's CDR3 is CAWSGGAAETQYF. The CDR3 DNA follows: TGTGCCTGGAGTGGAGGCGCCGCAGAGACCCAGTACTTC. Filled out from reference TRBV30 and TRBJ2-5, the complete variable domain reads SQTIHQWPATLVQPVGSPLSLECTVEGTSNPNLYWYRQAAGRGLQLLFYSVGIGQISSEVPQNLSASRPQDRQFILSSKKLLLSDSGFYLCAWSGGAAETQYFGPGTRLLVL.

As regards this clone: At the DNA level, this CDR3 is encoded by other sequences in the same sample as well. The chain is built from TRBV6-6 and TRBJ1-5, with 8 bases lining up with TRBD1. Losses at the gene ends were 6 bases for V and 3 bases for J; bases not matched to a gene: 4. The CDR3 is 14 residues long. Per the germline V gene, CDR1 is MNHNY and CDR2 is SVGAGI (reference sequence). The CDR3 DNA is TGTGCCAGCAGCTCGGACAGGGCCAATCAGCCCCAGCATTTT. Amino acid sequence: CASSSDRANQPQHF.

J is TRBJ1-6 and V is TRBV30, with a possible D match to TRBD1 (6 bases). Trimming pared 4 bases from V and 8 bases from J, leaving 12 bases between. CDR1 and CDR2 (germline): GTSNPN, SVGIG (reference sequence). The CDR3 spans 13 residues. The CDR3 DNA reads TGTGCCTGGACAGGGGAAATATATTCACCCCTCCACTTT. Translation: CAWTGEIYSPLHF.

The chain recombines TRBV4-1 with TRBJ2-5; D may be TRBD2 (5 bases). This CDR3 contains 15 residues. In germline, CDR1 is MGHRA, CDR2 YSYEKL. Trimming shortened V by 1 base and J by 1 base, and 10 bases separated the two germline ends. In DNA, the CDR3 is TGCGCCAGCAGCCAAGCGGAGAGGGTCCAAGAGACCCAGTACTTC. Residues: CASSQAERVQETQYF.

As DNA, the CDR3 is TGTGCCAGCAGCCCAGTCGGGGGAGAGCAGTACTTC. As protein: CASSPVGGEQYF. The chain combines TRBV9 with TRBJ2-7; a possible D gene is TRBD2 (6 bases). CDR3 length: 12 amino acids. Trimming shortened V by 4 bases and J by 7 bases, and 12 bases separated the two germline ends. The germline V gene has CDR1 SGDLS and CDR2 YYNGEE.

The CDR3 DNA reads TGTGCCAGCAGTGCCCGACAGGGGGGGTATCAGCCCCAGCATTTT. This translates into CASSARQGGYQPQHF. The chain combines TRBV28 with TRBJ1-5; 9 bases match TRBD1. The CDR3 is 15 residues long. The V gene's germline CDR1 is MDHEN and CDR2 SYDVKM. The trim removed 5 bases at V and 5 bases at J, leaving 7 bases unmatched.

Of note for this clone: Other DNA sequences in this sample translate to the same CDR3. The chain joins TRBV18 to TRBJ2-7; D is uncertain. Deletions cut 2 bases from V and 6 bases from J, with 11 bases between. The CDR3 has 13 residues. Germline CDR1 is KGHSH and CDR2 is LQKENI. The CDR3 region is CASSPREAGEQYF. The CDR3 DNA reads TGTGCCAGCTCACCAAGGGAAGCTGGCGAGCAGTACTTC.

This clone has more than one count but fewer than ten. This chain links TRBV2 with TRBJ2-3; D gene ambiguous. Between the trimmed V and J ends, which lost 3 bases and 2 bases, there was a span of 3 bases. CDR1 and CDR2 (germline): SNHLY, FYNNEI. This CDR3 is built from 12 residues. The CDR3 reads CASSDNTDTQYF. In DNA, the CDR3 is TGTGCCAGCAGTGACAACACAGATACGCAGTATTTT.

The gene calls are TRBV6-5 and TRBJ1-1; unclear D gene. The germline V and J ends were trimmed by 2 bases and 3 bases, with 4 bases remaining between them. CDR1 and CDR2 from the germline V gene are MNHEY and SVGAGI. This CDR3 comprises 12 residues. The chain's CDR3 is CASSYGYTEAFF. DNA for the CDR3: TGTGCCAGCAGTTACGGGTACACTGAAGCTTTCTTT.

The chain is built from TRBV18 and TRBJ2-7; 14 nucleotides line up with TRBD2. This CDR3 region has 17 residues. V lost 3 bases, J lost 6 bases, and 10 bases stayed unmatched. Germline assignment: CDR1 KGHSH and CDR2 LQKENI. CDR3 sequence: CASSPVGTSGRSSEQYF. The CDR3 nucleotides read TGTGCCAGCTCACCTGTCGGGACTAGCGGGAGAAGTAGCGAGCAGTACTTC.